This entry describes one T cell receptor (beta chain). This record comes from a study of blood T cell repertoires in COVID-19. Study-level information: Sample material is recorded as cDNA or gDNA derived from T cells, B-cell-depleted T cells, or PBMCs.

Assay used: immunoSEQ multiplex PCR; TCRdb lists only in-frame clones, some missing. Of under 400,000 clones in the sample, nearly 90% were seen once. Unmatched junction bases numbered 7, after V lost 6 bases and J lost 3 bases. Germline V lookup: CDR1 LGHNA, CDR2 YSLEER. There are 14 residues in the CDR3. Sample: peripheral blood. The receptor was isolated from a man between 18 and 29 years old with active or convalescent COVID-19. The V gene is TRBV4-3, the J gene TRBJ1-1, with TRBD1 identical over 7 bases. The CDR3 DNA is TGCGCCAGCAGAAAGAAGGGGACAGACACTGAAGCTTTCTTT. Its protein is CASRKKGTDTEAFF.